These T cell receptor beta chains were read from a single sample in a study of T cell responses to AZD1222 COVID-19 vaccine. Profiling relied on immunoSEQ multiplex PCR, and the TCRdb table lists in-frame clones only, not all of them. The sample yields more than 95,000 clones, roughly 90% seen once. The sample in question was peripheral blood, obtained on day 0 of AZD1222 vaccination. These receptors all come from an adult in good health. The CDR3 runs from the conserved cysteine through the conserved F or W. A D gene is named only where the DNA matches it firmly. Clone size is stated in some rows and not others, as once, few, many or a class when expanded.

j_call | d_call | v_call | clone_size | cdr3_length | cdr3_aa | cdr3_nt
TRBJ2-7 | TRBD1 | TRBV20-1 | once | 11 | CSARGTDEQYF | TGCAGTGCCCGAGGGACAGACGAGCAGTACTTC
TRBJ1-5 | NA | TRBV7-2 | NA | 15 | CASSIVGVEYQPQHF | TGTGCCAGCAGCATCGTGGGTGTAGAGTATCAGCCCCAGCATTTT
TRBJ1-5 | NA | TRBV2 | NA | 15 | CASSAQGGSNQPQHF | TGTGCCAGCAGTGCACAGGGAGGTAGCAATCAGCCCCAGCATTTT
TRBJ2-5 | NA | TRBV11-3 | NA | 14 | CASSLTGSLETQYF | TGTGCCAGCAGCTTAACCGGGAGTTTAGAGACCCAGTACTTC
TRBJ1-6 | TRBD1 | TRBV7-2 | NA | 16 | CASSSNGGQGNSPLHF | TGTGCCAGCAGCTCAAATGGGGGACAGGGGAATTCACCCCTCCACTTT
TRBJ1-1 | NA | TRBV4-2 | NA | 15 | CASSQDQGPSIGAFF | TGTGCCAGCAGCCAAGATCAGGGACCCTCTATTGGGGCTTTCTTT
TRBJ1-1 | NA | TRBV5-1 | NA | 12 | CASKVGGTEAFF | TGCGCCAGCAAGGTGGGGGGCACTGAAGCTTTCTTT
TRBJ1-2 | NA | TRBV5-1 | few | 13 | CASSLVGDGGYTF | TGCGCCAGCAGCTTGGTCGGGGATGGTGGCTACACCTTC
TRBJ1-5 | TRBD1 | TRBV18 | NA | 15 | CASSPGQGTIQPQHF | TGTGCCAGCTCGCCGGGACAGGGGACCATCCAGCCCCAGCATTTT
TRBJ2-7 | NA | TRBV30 | NA | 13 | CAWSVRGSGEQYF | TGTGCCTGGAGTGTACGGGGAAGCGGGGAGCAGTACTTC
TRBJ1-2 | NA | TRBV30 | NA | 13 | CAWGRDTRGGYTF | TGTGCCTGGGGTCGAGATACACGCGGTGGCTACACCTTC
TRBJ2-7 | NA | TRBV18 | few | 15 | CASSPETIGAYEQYF | TGTGCCAGCTCACCCGAGACAATCGGTGCCTACGAGCAGTACTTC
TRBJ2-1 | NA | TRBV9 | NA | 13 | CASSVESTNEQFF | TGTGCCAGCAGCGTAGAATCCACGAATGAGCAGTTCTTC
TRBJ2-5 | NA | TRBV14 | NA | 14 | CASSPRLGKETQYF | TGTGCCAGCAGCCCCCGTCTAGGAAAAGAGACCCAGTACTTC
TRBJ1-6 | NA | TRBV5-4 | NA | 15 | CASSLGGTTNSPLHF | TGTGCCAGCAGCTTGGGTGGGACTACCAATTCACCCCTCCACTTT
TRBJ1-2 | TRBD1 | TRBV4-1 | NA | 15 | CASSQGDRPHYGYTF | TGCGCCAGCAGCCAAGGGGACAGGCCTCACTATGGCTACACCTTC
TRBJ1-1 | NA | TRBV10-1 | NA | 14 | CASSEYRGNTEAFF | TGCGCCAGCAGTGAATATAGAGGGAACACTGAAGCTTTCTTT
TRBJ2-2 | TRBD1 | TRBV19 | NA | 14 | CASTTGQGAGELFF | TGTGCCAGTACTACAGGACAGGGGGCCGGGGAGCTGTTTTTT
TRBJ1-1 | NA | TRBV19 | NA | 14 | CASSIQGTGTEAFF | TGTGCCAGTAGTATCCAGGGGACGGGGACTGAAGCTTTCTTT
TRBJ2-5 | TRBD2 | TRBV24-1 | NA | 15 | CATSDSRSGGETQYF | TGTGCCACCAGTGATTCACGTAGCGGGGGTGAGACCCAGTACTTC
TRBJ1-4 | NA | TRBV7-2 | NA | 14 | CASSLWGEGEKLFF | TGTGCCAGCAGCTTATGGGGAGAGGGTGAAAAACTGTTTTTT
TRBJ2-6 | NA | TRBV24-1 | NA | 16 | CATSDPLGAGANVLTF | TGTGCCACCAGTGACCCACTAGGAGCTGGGGCCAACGTCCTGACTTTC
TRBJ2-1 | NA | TRBV18 | NA | 15 | CASSPLAALGNEQFF | TGTGCCAGCTCACCGCTAGCAGCCCTCGGCAATGAGCAGTTCTTC
TRBJ2-2 | NA | TRBV2 | NA | 14 | CASGGQSSTGELFF | TGTGCCAGCGGGGGACAATCTTCCACCGGGGAGCTGTTTTTT
TRBJ2-7 | NA | TRBV20-1 | NA | 18 | CSASSRGATGNPGSEQYF | TGCAGTGCTAGTAGTCGTGGGGCAACGGGGAACCCCGGGAGTGAGCAGTACTTC
TRBJ1-4 | NA | TRBV5-1 | once | 16 | CASSRWSAGYNEKLFF | TGCGCCAGCAGCCGATGGAGTGCGGGGTATAATGAAAAACTGTTTTTT
TRBJ2-4 | TRBD1 | TRBV19 | NA | 14 | CASSITGGRNIQYF | TGTGCCAGTAGTATCACAGGGGGCAGGAACATTCAGTACTTC
TRBJ2-7 | TRBD2 | TRBV13 | few | 17 | CASSLGASGRSRYEQYF | TGTGCCAGCAGCTTAGGTGCTAGCGGGAGGTCCCGCTACGAGCAGTACTTC
TRBJ2-7 | NA | TRBV3-1/TRBV3-2 | once | 15 | CASSLSGGHVHEQYF | TGTGCCAGCAGCCTTTCCGGGGGGCACGTCCACGAGCAGTACTTC
TRBJ1-4 | NA | TRBV7-9 | NA | 13 | CASRSGENEKLFF | TGTGCCAGCAGATCGGGAGAGAATGAAAAACTGTTTTTT
TRBJ1-2 | NA | TRBV3-1/TRBV3-2 | NA | 15 | CASSQDMGVGYGYTF | TGTGCCAGCAGCCAAGATATGGGGGTAGGGTATGGCTACACCTTC
TRBJ2-7 | TRBD1 | TRBV18 | NA | 13 | CASIRDRDDEQYF | TGTGCCAGCATCCGGGACAGGGACGACGAGCAGTACTTC
TRBJ2-7 | NA | TRBV7-6 | NA | 14 | CASSFRTNHPEQYF | TGTGCCAGCAGCTTCAGGACTAATCATCCCGAGCAGTACTTC
TRBJ1-6 | NA | TRBV28 | NA | 14 | CASSLPLQNSPLHF | TGTGCCAGCAGTTTGCCCCTCCAGAATTCACCCCTCCACTTT
TRBJ2-3 | NA | TRBV19 | NA | 12 | CASRGSRDTQYF | TGTGCCAGCCGGGGGTCCAGAGATACGCAGTATTTT